The next 15 T cell receptor beta chains were all read from a single sample in a study of T cell responses to AZD1222 COVID-19 vaccine. Clones were read by immunoSEQ multiplex PCR, and TCRdb kept only the in-frame ones, dropping some. This sample has fewer than 200,000 clones, with approximately 90% found just once. The sequencing used peripheral blood, collected on day 0 of AZD1222 vaccination. The receptors derive from an adult in good health.

V and J are TRBV6-5 and TRBJ2-7, with TRBD2 matching 9 bases. Germline lookup yields CDR1 MNHEY and CDR2 SVGAGI. Trimming at V came to 4 bases and at J to 3 bases, leaving 4 bases not matched to a gene. This CDR3 has 14 amino acids. In DNA form, the CDR3 reads TGTGCCAGCAGTTCGGGAGCGGGAGGCTACGAGCAGTACTTC. It specifies CASSSGAGGYEQYF.

This clone was recorded a few times. The chain's CDR3 is CASREGSAGNTIYF. DNA for the CDR3: TGTGCCAGCAGGGAGGGTAGCGCTGGAAACACCATATATTTT. J is TRBJ1-3 and V is TRBV28; D is undetermined. This CDR3 region has 14 residues. Per germline, CDR1 MDHEN and CDR2 SYDVKM. V was trimmed by 6 bases and J by 2 bases, leaving 11 bases between them.

V and J are TRBV27 and TRBJ2-7; the match to TRBD1 covers 8 bases. Per germline, CDR1 MNHEY and CDR2 SMNVEV (reference sequence). The CDR3 spans 16 residues. The V gene end was trimmed by 2 bases and the J gene end by 5 bases; junction bases not matched to a gene: 11. The CDR3 region is CASSLNSRGLRNEQYF. CDR3 nucleotide sequence: TGTGCCAGCAGTTTAAACTCCAGGGGGCTGAGGAACGAGCAGTACTTC.

The chain recombines TRBV20-1 with TRBJ2-2, with 10 bases matching TRBD2. Germline loops: CDR1 DFQATT, CDR2 SNEGSKA (reference sequence). The CDR3 runs to 19 residues. Losses at the gene ends were 3 bases for V and 5 bases for J; bases not matched to a gene: 18. CDR3 bases: TGCAGTGCTAGTCAAATTCTGCTAGCGGGAGATTTGGGAACCGGGGAGCTGTTTTTT. Residues: CSASQILLAGDLGTGELFF.

The chain employs TRBV10-3 and TRBJ2-2; 10 bases agree with TRBD2. CDR3 size: 18 residues. V dropped 6 bases and J dropped 1; count of bases not matched to a gene: 11. Germline CDR1 and CDR2: ENHRY and SYGVKD. CDR3 DNA: TGTGCCATCAGCAAATCTAGCGGGAGTAGGGTGAACACCGGGGAGCTGTTTTTT. Its translation is CAISKSSGSRVNTGELFF.

This clone was counted a single time. The V gene is TRBV4-1, the J gene TRBJ2-1, with 11 positions matching TRBD2. Germline-derived CDR1 and CDR2 are MGHRA and YSYEKL. V shed 0 bases and J 6 bases; nucleotides not matched to a gene: 7. This CDR3 comprises 17 residues. CDR3 in DNA: TGCGCCAGCAGCCAAGATTTCCGAACTAGCGGGGGCAATGAGCAGTTCTTC. Protein sequence: CASSQDFRTSGGNEQFF.

This chain joins TRBV5-1 and TRBJ2-3; D call uncertain. Germline V gene data show CDR1 as SGHRS and CDR2 as YFSETQ. This CDR3 region has 14 residues. Trimming took off 0 bases at V and 1 base at J, with 6 bases between the two ends. The CDR3 sequence: CASSLEGRTDTQYF. Here the CDR3 DNA reads TGCGCCAGCAGCTTGGAAGGGCGCACAGATACGCAGTATTTT.

The genes are TRBV6-2 or TRBV6-3 and TRBJ2-3, with TRBD2 matching over 13 bases. This CDR3 region has 15 residues. J lost 3 bases, V lost 6 bases, and 3 bases had no gene match. Germline V gene data show CDR1 as MNHEY and CDR2 as SVGEGT. The CDR3 coding sequence is TGTGCCAGCAGCCCACTAGCGGGAGGGACAGATACGCAGTATTTT. This translates into CASSPLAGGTDTQYF.

CDR3 region: CASSFRGLTVTDTQYF. In nucleotides, the CDR3 is TGTGCCAGCAGTTTCCGGGGACTTACCGTCACAGATACGCAGTATTTT. The V gene is TRBV28, the J gene TRBJ2-3; possible D gene TRBD2, 6 bases. The V gene's germline CDR1 is MDHEN and CDR2 SYDVKM. This CDR3 spans 16 amino acids. The V end was cut by 3 bases, the J end by 2 bases, with 15 bases between. Full variable domain (rest looked up from reference TRBV28 and TRBJ2-3): DVKVTQSSRYLVKRTGEKVFLECVQDMDHENMFWYRQDPGLGLRLIYFSYDVKMKEKGDIPEGYSVSREKKERFSLILESASTNQTSMYLCASSFRGLTVTDTQYFGPGTRLTVL.

This clone was detected only a few times. This chain links TRBV5-1 with TRBJ2-5; D ambiguous. The CDR3 covers 14 residues. The germline V gene encodes CDR1 SGHRS and CDR2 YFSETQ. V lost 6 bases and J 1 base, leaving 13 bases between the germline ends. CDR3 coding DNA: TGCGCCAGCACCCGGTTGGGAATCCAAGAGACCCAGTACTTC. It yields the protein CASTRLGIQETQYF. Full variable domain (rest looked up from reference TRBV5-1 and TRBJ2-5): KAGVTQTPRYLIKTRGQQVTLSCSPISGHRSVSWYQQTPGQGLQFLFEYFSETQRNKGNFPGRFSGRQFSNSRSEMNVSTLELGDSALYLCASTRLGIQETQYFGPGTRLLVL.

Comments on this clone: It is unclear where the CDR3 begins or ends on the DNA, so no DNA is shown, and the CDR3 is as TCRdb lists it. This chain links TRBV7-2 with TRBJ1-2; the D segment call TRBD1 is taken from the table without a DNA check. Germline V gene data show CDR1 as SGHTA and CDR2 as FQGNSA. With termini counted, the CDR3 has 16 amino acids. Here the CDR3 reads CASSSAGTGLRFGYTF.

The DNA of the CDR3 is TGTGCCAGCAGCGTATATGGGACAGGACTCTACGAGCAGTACTTC. Residues: CASSVYGTGLYEQYF. This chain uses TRBV9 with TRBJ2-7; 8 positions match TRBD1. This CDR3 has 15 residues. Germline CDR1 and CDR2: SGDLS and YYNGEE. The junction had 6 bases not matched to a gene; V was cut back by 1 base and J by 3 bases. The full variable domain, with the rest looked up from reference TRBV9 and TRBJ2-7, is DSGVTQTPKHLITATGQRVTLRCSPRSGDLSVYWYQQSLDQGLQFLIQYYNGEERAKGNILERFSAQQFPDLHSELNLSSLELGDSALYFCASSVYGTGLYEQYFGPGTRLTVT.

This clone was seen a single time. The chain joins TRBV11-2 to TRBJ2-2; D remains unclear. Between the trimmed V and J ends, which lost 3 bases and 2 bases, there was a span of 10 bases. The CDR3 length is 15 residues. Germline V gene sequence: CDR1 SGHAT, CDR2 FQNNGV. The CDR3 sequence: CASSFPGANTGELFF. The CDR3 DNA reads TGTGCCAGCAGCTTCCCAGGAGCAAACACCGGGGAGCTGTTTTTT.

The V and J genes are TRBV2 and TRBJ1-1; 7 bases map to TRBD1. There are 14 residues in the CDR3. After removal of 7 bases from V and 4 bases from J, the junction contained 9 bases not matched to a gene. Germline values: CDR1 SNHLY, CDR2 FYNNEI. CDR3 region: CASTEVRGGTEAFF. CDR3 DNA sequence: TGTGCCAGCACCGAGGTCAGGGGGGGCACTGAAGCTTTCTTT. Supplemented by reference TRBV2 and TRBJ1-1, the full variable domain reads EPEVTQTPSHQVTQMGQEVILRCVPISNHLYFYWYRQILGQKVEFLVSFYNNEISEKSEIFDDQFSVERPDGSNFTLKIRSTKLEDSAMYFCASTEVRGGTEAFFGQGTRLTVV.

This chain uses TRBV30 with TRBJ2-7, with D possibly being TRBD2 (6 bases). CDR1 and CDR2 from the germline V gene are GTSNPN and SVGIG (reference sequence). V lost 1 base to trimming and J lost 0 bases, with 10 bases between them. This CDR3 has 14 residues. CDR3 sequence reads: CAWSAGGSSYEQYF. In DNA form, the CDR3 reads TGTGCCTGGAGTGCCGGGGGTTCCTCCTACGAGCAGTACTTC.